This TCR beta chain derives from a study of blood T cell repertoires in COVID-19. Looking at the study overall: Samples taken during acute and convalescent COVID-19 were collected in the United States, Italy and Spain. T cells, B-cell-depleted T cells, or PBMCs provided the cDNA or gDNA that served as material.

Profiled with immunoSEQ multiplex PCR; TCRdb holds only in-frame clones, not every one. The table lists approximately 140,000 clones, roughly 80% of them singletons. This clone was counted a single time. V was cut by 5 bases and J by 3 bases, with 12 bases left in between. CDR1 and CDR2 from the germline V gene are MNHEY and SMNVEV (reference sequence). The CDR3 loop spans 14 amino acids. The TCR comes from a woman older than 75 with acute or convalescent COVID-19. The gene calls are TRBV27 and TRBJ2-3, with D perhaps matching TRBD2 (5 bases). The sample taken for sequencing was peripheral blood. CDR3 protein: CASSPRGWTDTQYF. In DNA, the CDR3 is TGTGCCAGCAGTCCCCGAGGGTGGACAGATACGCAGTATTTT.